This section outlines one T cell receptor (beta chain) sequence together with its context. In the original analysis: Amplification of reference gene primers provided the estimated nucleated cell counts. The assay was immunoSEQ multiplex PCR, and TCRdb's table has in-frame clones only and misses some. V and J calls and clone size follow that table, whereas D and trimming were derived from the DNA. The sample contains approximately 76,000 clones, over 75% of which appear only once. The data were taken from a study of blood T cell repertoires in COVID-19. At the level of the study: Samples taken during acute and convalescent COVID-19 were collected in the United States, Italy and Spain. From T cells, B-cell-depleted T cells, or PBMCs came the material, which was cDNA or gDNA.

CDR3 length: 16 residues. The junction had 8 bases not matched to a gene; V was cut back by 0 bases and J by 3 bases. The germline V gene has CDR1 LGHDT and CDR2 YNNKEL (reference sequence). The chain couples TRBV3-1 (or the pseudogene TRBV3-2) to TRBJ2-7; 7 bases match TRBD1. This TCR was sampled from a man aged 45 to 65 with acute or convalescent COVID-19. The material sequenced was peripheral blood. Here the CDR3 DNA reads TGTGCCAGCAGCCAAGACCGCACCGGGACAGACTACGAGCAGTACTTC. It yields the protein CASSQDRTGTDYEQYF.